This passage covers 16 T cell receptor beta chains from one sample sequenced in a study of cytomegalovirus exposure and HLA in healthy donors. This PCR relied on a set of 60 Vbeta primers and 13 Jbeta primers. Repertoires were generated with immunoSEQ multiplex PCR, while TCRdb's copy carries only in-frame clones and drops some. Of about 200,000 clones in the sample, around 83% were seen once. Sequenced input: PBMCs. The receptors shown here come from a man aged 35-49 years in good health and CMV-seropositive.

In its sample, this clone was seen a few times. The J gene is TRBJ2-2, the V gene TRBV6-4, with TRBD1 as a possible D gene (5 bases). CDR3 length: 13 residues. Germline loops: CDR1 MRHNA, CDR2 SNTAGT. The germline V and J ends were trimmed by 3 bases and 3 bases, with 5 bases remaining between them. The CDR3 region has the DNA TGTGCCAGCAGTGAAGGGGACACCGGGGAGCTGTTTTTT. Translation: CASSEGDTGELFF.

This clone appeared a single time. Written as DNA, the CDR3 is TGTGCCAGTAGTAAAAGATCAGAGCTAGGTCAGCCCCAGCATTTT. Translated, it gives CASSKRSELGQPQHF. The genes are TRBV19 and TRBJ1-5; D gene ambiguous. V was shortened by 4 bases and J by 6 bases, with 16 bases between the two germline ends. Germline V lookup: CDR1 LNHDA, CDR2 SQIVND (reference sequence). CDR3 size: 15 residues. The variable domain in full, completed from reference TRBV19 and TRBJ1-5, reads DGGITQSPKYLFRKEGQNVTLSCEQNLNHDAMYWYRQDPGQGLRLIYYSQIVNDFQKGDIAEGYSVSREKKESFPLTVTSAQKNPTAFYLCASSKRSELGQPQHFGDGTRLSIL.

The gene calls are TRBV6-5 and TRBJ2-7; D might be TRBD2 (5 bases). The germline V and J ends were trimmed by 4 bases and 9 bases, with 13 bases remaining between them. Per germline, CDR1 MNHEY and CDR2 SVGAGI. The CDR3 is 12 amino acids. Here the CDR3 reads CASSSTRAVQYF. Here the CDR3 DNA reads TGTGCCAGCAGTTCCACCCGAGCGGTGCAGTACTTC.

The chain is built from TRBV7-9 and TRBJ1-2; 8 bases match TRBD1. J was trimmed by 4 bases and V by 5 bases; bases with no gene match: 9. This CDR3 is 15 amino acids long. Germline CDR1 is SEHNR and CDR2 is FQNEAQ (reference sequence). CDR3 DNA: TGTGCCAGCAGCCTTGGACAGGGCTCTAGCTATGGCTACACCTTC. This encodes CASSLGQGSSYGYTF.

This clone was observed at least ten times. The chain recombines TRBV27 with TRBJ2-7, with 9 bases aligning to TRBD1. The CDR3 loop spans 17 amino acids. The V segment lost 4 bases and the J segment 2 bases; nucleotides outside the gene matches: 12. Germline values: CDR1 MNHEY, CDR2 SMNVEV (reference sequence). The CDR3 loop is CASSSPFGGTGTYEQYF. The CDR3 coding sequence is TGTGCCAGCAGTTCCCCCTTTGGCGGGACAGGGACCTACGAGCAGTACTTC.

CDR3 sequence: CASRSDRDYQPQHF. The CDR3 bases are TGTGCCAGCAGATCCGACAGGGACTATCAGCCCCAGCATTTT. The genes are TRBV28 and TRBJ1-5, with TRBD1 matching over 7 bases. Germline CDR1 MDHEN, CDR2 SYDVKM. The CDR3 consists of 14 residues. The V segment lost 6 bases and the J segment 5 bases; nucleotides outside the gene matches: 7.

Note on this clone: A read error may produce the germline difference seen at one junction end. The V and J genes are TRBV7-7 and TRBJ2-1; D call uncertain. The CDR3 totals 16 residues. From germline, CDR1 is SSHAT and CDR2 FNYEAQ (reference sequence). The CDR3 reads CASSLTFQTVFDEQFF. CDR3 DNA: TGTGCTAGCAGCTTAACCTTCCAAACGGTGTTCGATGAGCAGTTCTTC.

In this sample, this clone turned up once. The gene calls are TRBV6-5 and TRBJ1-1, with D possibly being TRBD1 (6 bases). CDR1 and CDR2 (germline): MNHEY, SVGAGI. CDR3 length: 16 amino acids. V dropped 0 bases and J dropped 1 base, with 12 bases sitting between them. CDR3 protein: CASSYSGTGPNTEAFF. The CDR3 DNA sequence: TGTGCCAGCAGTTACTCGGGAACAGGGCCGAACACTGAAGCTTTCTTT.

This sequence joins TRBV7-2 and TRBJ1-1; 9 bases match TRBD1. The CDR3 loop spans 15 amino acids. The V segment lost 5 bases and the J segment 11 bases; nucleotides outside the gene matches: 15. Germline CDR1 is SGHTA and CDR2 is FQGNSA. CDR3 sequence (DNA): TGTGCCAGCAGCCCCTTGACAGGGGGTATAGGTTTGGCTTTCTTT. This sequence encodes CASSPLTGGIGLAFF.

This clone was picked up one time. As DNA, the CDR3 is TGCGCCAGCAGCCTAGGACAGCCCAATGAAAAACTGTTTTTT. Its protein is CASSLGQPNEKLFF. The chain carries TRBV5-1 and TRBJ1-4; D may be TRBD1 (6 bases). V was cut by 4 bases and J by 5 bases, with 12 bases left in between. In germline, CDR1 is SGHRS, CDR2 YFSETQ. The CDR3 sequence is 14 residues long.

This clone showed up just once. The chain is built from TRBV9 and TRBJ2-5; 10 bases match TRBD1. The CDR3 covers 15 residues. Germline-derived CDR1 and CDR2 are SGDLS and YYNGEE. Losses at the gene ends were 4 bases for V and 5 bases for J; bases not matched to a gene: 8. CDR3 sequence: CASSPRQGAGETQYF. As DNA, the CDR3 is TGTGCCAGCAGCCCGCGACAGGGGGCCGGGGAGACCCAGTACTTC.

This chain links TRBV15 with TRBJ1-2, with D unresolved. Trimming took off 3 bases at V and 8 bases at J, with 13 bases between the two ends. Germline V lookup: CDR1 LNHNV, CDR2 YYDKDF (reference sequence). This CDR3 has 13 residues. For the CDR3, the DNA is TGTGCCACCAGCAGTCCGGCGGGTCTGGGCTACACCTTC. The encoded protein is CATSSPAGLGYTF.

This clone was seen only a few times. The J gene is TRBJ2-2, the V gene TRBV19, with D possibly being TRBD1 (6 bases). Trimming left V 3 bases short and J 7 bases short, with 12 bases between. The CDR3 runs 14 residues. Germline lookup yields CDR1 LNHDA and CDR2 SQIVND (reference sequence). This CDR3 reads CASSMNRVGGELFF. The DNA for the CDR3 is TGTGCCAGTAGTATGAACAGGGTGGGCGGGGAGCTGTTTTTT.

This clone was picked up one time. The CDR3 region is CASRAQGEGPYGYTF. The DNA of the CDR3 is TGTGCCAGCAGAGCACAGGGTGAGGGGCCCTATGGCTACACCTTC. This chain joins TRBV6-6 and TRBJ1-2, with D perhaps TRBD1 (6 bases). V was shortened by 6 bases and J by 4 bases, with 18 bases between the two germline ends. The CDR3 consists of 15 residues. Germline V gene sequence: CDR1 MNHNY, CDR2 SVGAGI (reference sequence).

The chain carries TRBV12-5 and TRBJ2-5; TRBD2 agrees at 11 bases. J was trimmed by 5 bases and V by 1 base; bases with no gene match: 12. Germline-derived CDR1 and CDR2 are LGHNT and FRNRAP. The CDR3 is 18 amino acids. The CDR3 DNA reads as TGTGCTAGTGGTTTGGCGCCGTTTAGCGGGAGGGCCCGGGAGACCCAGTACTTC. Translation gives CASGLAPFSGRARETQYF.

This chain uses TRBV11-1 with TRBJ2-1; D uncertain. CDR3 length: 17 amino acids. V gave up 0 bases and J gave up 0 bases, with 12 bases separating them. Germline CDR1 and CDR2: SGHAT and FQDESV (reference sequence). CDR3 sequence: CASSLAGFVSSYNEQFF. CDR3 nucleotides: TGTGCCAGCAGCTTAGCGGGCTTTGTGAGCTCCTACAATGAGCAGTTCTTC.